This T cell receptor (beta chain) was captured in a study of blood T cell repertoires in COVID-19. Background on the study: Sources were T cells, B-cell-depleted T cells, or PBMCs; the material itself was cDNA or gDNA.

TCRdb's copy holds only in-frame clones and misses some; the assay was immunoSEQ multiplex PCR. The sample consists of fewer than 300,000 clones, 85% to 90% of them appearing once. Germline CDR1 is SGDLS and CDR2 is YYNGEE. J was trimmed by 2 bases and V by 2 bases; bases with no gene match: 13. There are 18 residues in the CDR3. The clonotype originates from a man aged 18 to 29 who had recovered from COVID-19. The sample comprised PBMCs or T cells enriched from blood (not recorded which). V is TRBV9 and J is TRBJ2-1; 7 bases align to TRBD2. The CDR3 protein is CASSVRLGEGDPYNEQFF. The CDR3 DNA reads TGTGCCAGCAGCGTCCGGCTCGGGGAGGGCGACCCCTACAATGAGCAGTTCTTC.